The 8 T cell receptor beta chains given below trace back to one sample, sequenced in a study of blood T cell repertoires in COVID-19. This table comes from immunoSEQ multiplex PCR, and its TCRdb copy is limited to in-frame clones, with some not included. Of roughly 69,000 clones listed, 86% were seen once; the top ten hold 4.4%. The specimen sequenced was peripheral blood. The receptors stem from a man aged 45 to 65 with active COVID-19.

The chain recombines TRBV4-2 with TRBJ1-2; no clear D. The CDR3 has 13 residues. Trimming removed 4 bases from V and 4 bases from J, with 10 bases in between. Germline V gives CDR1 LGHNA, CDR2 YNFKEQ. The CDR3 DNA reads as TGTGCCAGCAGCCTACAGAGTTTCTATGGCTACACCTTC. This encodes CASSLQSFYGYTF.

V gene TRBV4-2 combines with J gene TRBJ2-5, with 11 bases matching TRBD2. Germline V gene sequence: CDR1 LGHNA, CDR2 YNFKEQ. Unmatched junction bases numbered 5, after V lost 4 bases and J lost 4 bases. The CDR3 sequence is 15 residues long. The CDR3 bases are TGTGCCAGCAGCCTTAGCGGGGGGGCAGGAGAGACCCAGTACTTC. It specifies CASSLSGGAGETQYF.

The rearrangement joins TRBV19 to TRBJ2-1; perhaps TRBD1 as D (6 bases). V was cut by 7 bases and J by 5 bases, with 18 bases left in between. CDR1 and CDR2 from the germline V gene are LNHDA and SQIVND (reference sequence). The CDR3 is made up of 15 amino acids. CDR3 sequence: CASIPQGKTNNEQFF. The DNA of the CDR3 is TGTGCCAGTATCCCGCAGGGGAAAACAAACAATGAGCAGTTCTTC.

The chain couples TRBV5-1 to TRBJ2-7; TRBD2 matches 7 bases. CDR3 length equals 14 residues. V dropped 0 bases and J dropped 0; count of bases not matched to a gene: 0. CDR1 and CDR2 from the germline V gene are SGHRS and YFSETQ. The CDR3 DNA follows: TGCGCCAGCAGCTTGGTAGCGGGCTCCTACGAGCAGTACTTC. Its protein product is CASSLVAGSYEQYF.

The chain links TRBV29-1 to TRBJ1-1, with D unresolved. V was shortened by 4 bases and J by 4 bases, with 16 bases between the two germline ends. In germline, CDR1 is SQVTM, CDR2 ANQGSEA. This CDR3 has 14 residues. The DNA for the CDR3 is TGCAGCGTTGGATCTATCGGGAAGGGCACTGAAGCTTTCTTT. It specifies CSVGSIGKGTEAFF.

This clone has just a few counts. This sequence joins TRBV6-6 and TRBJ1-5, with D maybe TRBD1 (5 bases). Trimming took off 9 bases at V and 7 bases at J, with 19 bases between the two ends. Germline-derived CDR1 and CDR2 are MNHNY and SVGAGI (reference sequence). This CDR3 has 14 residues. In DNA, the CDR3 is TGTGCCAGTAGAGGGGACGGCGGGGGACAGCCCCAGCATTTT. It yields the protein CASRGDGGGQPQHF.

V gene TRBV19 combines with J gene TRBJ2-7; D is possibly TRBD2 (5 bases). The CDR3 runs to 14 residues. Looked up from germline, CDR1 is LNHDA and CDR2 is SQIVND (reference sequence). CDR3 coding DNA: TGTGGACGCCGGGGAGTCCCCTTCTCCTACGAGCAGTACTTC. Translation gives CGRRGVPFSYEQYF.

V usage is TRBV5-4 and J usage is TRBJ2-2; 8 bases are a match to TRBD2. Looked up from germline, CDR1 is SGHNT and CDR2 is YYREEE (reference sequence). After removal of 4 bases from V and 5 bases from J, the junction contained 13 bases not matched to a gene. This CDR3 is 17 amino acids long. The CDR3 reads CASSPSAGESITGELFF. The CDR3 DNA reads TGTGCCAGCAGCCCGTCAGCGGGAGAGTCCATTACCGGGGAGCTGTTTTTT.